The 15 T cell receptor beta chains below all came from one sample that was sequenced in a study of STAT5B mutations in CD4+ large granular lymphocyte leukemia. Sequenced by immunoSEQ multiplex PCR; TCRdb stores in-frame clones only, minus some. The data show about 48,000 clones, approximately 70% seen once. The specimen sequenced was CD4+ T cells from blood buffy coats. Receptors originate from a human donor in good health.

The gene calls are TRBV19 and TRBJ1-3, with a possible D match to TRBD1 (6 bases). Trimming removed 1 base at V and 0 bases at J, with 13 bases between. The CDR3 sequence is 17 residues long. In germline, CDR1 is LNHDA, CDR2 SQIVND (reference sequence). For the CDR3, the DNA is TGTGCCAGTAGTATAGGACCCGGACAGACCTCTGGAAACACCATATATTTT. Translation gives CASSIGPGQTSGNTIYF.

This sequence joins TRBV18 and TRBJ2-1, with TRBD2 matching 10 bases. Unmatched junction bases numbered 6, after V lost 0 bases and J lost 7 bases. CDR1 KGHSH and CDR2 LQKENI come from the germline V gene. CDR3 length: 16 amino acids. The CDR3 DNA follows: TGTGCCAGCTCACCACCGGGAGTACTAGCGGGGAATGAGCAGTTCTTC. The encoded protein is CASSPPGVLAGNEQFF.

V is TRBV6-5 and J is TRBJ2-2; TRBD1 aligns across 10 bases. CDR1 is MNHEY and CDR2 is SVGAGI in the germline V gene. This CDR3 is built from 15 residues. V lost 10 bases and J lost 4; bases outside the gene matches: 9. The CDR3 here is CATQAGQGFTGELFF. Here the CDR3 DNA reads TGTGCCACCCAAGCGGGACAGGGGTTCACCGGGGAGCTGTTTTTT.

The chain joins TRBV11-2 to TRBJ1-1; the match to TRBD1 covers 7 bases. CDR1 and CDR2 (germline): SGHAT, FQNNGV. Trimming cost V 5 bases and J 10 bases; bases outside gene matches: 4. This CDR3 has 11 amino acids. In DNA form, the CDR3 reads TGTGCCAGCAGCCGAAACAGGGGAGCTTTCTTT. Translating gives CASSRNRGAFF.

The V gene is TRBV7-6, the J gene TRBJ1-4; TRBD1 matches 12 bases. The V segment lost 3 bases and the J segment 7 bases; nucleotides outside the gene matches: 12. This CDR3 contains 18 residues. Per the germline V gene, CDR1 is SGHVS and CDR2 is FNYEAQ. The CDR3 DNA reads TGTGCCAGCAGCTTGGGGACAGGGGGCGGAAATAGCGCTGAAAAACTGTTTTTT. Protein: CASSLGTGGGNSAEKLFF.

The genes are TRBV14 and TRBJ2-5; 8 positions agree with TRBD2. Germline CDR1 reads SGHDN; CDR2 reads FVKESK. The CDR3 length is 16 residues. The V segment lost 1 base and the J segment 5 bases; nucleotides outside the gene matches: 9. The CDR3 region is CASSQVRGGYLETQYF. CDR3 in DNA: TGTGCCAGCAGCCAAGTTCGGGGGGGCTATCTCGAGACCCAGTACTTC.

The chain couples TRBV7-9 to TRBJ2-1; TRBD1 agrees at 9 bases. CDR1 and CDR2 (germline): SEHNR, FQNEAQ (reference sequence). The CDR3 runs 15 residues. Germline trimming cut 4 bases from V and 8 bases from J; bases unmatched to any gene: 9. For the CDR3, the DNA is TGTGCCAGCAGCTCGGGACAGGGCCCTAAAGATGAGCAGTTCTTC. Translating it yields CASSSGQGPKDEQFF.

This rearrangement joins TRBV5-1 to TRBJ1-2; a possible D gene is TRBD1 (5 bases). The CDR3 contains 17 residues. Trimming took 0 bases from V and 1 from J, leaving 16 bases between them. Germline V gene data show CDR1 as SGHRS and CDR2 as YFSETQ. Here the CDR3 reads CASSLALDSLSNYGYTF. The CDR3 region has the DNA TGCGCCAGCAGCTTGGCCCTCGACAGTTTGAGTAACTATGGCTACACCTTC.

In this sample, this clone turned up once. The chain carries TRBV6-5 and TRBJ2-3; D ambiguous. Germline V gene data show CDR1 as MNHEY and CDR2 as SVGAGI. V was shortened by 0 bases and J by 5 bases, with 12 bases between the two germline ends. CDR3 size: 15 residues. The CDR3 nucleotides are TGTGCCAGCAGTTACTCCTACAGTGTGGGAGATACGCAGTATTTT. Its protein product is CASSYSYSVGDTQYF.

CDR3 amino acids: CASSLEVNEQFF. The CDR3 DNA reads as TGTGCCAGCAGTTTAGAGGTCAATGAGCAGTTCTTC. The V gene is TRBV28, the J gene TRBJ2-1; no reliable D call. Trimming shortened V by 2 bases and J by 6 bases, and 5 bases separated the two germline ends. CDR1 and CDR2 from the germline V gene are MDHEN and SYDVKM. This CDR3 contains 12 residues.

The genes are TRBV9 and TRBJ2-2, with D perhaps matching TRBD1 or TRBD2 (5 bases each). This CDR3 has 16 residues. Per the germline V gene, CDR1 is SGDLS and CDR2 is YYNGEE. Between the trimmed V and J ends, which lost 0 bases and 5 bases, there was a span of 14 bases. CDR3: CASSVAGQGRTGELFF. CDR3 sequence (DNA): TGTGCCAGCAGCGTAGCCGGGCAGGGACGGACCGGGGAGCTGTTTTTT.

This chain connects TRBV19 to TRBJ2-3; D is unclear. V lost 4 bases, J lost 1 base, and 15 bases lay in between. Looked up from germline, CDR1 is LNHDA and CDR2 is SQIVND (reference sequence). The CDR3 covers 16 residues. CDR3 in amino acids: CASSNSQYIGTDTQYF. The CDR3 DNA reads TGTGCCAGTAGTAACTCCCAATACATAGGCACAGATACGCAGTATTTT.

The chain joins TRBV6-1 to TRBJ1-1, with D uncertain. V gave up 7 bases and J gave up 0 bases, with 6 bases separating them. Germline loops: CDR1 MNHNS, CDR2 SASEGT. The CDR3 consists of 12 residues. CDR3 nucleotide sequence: TGTGCCAGCAACCTGGTGAACACTGAAGCTTTCTTT. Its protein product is CASNLVNTEAFF.

The CDR3 protein is CASSRQGDGYTF. CDR3 coding DNA: TGTGCCAGCTCGCGACAGGGCGATGGCTACACCTTC. V gene TRBV18 combines with J gene TRBJ1-2, with TRBD1 matching 7 bases. The length of the CDR3 is 12 residues. V dropped 6 bases and J dropped 6; count of bases not matched to a gene: 4. From germline, CDR1 is KGHSH and CDR2 LQKENI.

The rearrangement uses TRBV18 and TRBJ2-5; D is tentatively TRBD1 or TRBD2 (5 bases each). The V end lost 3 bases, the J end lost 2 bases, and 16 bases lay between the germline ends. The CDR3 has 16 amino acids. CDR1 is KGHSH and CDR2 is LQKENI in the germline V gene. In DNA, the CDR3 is TGTGCCAGCTCACCCGGGACCGTGGAATCACAAGAGACCCAGTACTTC. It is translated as CASSPGTVESQETQYF.